This T cell receptor (beta chain) stems from a study of cytomegalovirus exposure and HLA in healthy donors. Findings and limits, study-wide: Sequencing likely produced, as an artifact, a cluster of highly shared sequence variants. In vitro testing confirmed three CMV-associated chains as specific for CMV antigens. Presence/absence analyses took donor sequencing depth as roughly uniform. Because they were indistinguishable, some V segments, including TRBV6-2 and TRBV6-3, were excluded.

With respect to this clone: The antigen remains undetermined.

The CDR3 has 17 residues. V was shortened by 3 bases and J by 0 bases, with 17 bases between the two germline ends. Per the germline V gene, CDR1 is ENHRY and CDR2 is SYGVKD. Primers: 60 Vbeta forward and 13 Jbeta reverse. Clones were sequenced by immunoSEQ multiplex PCR, and TCRdb holds only the in-frame ones, with some missing. The sample consists of over 80,000 clones, nearly 80% of them appearing once. The sequence derives from a female donor in good health and CMV-seronegative. V gene TRBV10-3 combines with J gene TRBJ2-5; the D is unclear. Material for sequencing was PBMCs. CDR3: CAISDSPSPGDQETQYF. CDR3 nucleotides: TGTGCCATCAGTGACTCCCCCTCCCCGGGTGACCAAGAGACCCAGTACTTC.